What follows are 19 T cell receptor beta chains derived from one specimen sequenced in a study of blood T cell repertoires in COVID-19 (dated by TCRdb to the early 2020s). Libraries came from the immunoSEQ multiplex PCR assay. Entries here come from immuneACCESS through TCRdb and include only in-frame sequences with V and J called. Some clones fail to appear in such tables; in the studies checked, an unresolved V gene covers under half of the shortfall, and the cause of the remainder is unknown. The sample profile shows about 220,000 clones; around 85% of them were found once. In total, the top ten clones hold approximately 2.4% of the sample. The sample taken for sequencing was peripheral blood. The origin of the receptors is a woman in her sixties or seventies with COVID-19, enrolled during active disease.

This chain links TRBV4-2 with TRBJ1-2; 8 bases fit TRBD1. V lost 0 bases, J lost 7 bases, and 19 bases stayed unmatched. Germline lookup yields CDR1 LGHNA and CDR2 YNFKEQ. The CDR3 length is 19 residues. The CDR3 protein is CASSQEVVQTGESRGGYTF. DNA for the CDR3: TGTGCCAGCAGCCAAGAGGTCGTGCAGACAGGGGAGTCGAGGGGTGGCTACACCTTC.

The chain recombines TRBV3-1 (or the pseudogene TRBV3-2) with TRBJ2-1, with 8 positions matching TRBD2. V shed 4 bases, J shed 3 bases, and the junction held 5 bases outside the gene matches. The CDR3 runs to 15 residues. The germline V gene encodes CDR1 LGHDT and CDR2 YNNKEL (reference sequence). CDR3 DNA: TGTGCCAGCAGCCCTTTAGCGGGAATCTACAATGAGCAGTTCTTC. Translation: CASSPLAGIYNEQFF.

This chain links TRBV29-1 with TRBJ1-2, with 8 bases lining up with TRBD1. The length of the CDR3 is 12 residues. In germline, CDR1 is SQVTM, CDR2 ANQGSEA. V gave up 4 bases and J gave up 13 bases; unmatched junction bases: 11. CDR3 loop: CSVAPGQAGATF. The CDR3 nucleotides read TGCAGCGTTGCACCGGGACAGGCCGGCGCCACCTTC.

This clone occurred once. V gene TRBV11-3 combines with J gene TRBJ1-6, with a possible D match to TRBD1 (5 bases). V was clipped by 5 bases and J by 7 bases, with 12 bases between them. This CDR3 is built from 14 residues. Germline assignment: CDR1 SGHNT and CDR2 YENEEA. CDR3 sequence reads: CASSLQGGNSPLHF. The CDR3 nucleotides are TGTGCCAGCAGCCTCCAGGGCGGCAATTCACCCCTCCACTTT.

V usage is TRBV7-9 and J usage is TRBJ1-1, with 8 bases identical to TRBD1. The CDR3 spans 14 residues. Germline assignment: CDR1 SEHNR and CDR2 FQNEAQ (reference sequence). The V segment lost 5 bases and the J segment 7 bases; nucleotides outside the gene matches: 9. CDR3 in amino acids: CASSLGQAFGEAFF. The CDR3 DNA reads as TGTGCCAGCAGCCTGGGACAGGCTTTTGGTGAAGCTTTCTTT.

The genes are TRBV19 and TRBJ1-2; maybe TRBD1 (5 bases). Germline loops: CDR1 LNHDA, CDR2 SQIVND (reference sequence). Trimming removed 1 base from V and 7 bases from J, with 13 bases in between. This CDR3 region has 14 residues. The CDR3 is CASSIVVRDGGYTF. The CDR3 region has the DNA TGTGCCAGTAGTATAGTGGTCAGGGATGGTGGCTACACCTTC. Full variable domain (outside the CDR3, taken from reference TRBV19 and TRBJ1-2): DGGITQSPKYLFRKEGQNVTLSCEQNLNHDAMYWYRQDPGQGLRLIYYSQIVNDFQKGDIAEGYSVSREKKESFPLTVTSAQKNPTAFYLCASSIVVRDGGYTFGSGTRLTVV.

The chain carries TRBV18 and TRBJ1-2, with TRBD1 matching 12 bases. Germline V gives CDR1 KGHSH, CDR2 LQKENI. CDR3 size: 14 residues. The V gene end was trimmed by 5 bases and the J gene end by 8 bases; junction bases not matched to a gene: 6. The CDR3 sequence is CASSSGQGAAGYTF. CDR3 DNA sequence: TGTGCCAGCTCATCGGGACAGGGGGCAGCGGGCTACACCTTC.

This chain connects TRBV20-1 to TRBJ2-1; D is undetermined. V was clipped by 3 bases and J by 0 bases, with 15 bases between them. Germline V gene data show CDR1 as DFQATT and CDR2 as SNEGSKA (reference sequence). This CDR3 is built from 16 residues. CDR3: CSASPSLLLSYNEQFF. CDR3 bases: TGCAGTGCTAGTCCGTCCCTACTTCTCTCCTACAATGAGCAGTTCTTC.

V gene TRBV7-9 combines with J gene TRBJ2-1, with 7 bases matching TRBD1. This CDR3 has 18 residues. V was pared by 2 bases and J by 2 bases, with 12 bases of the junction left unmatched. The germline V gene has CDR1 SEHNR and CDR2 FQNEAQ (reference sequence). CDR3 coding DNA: TGTGCCAGCAGCTTAAAGGGGGCCGCGGGTATCCCCTACAATGAGCAGTTCTTC. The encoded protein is CASSLKGAAGIPYNEQFF.

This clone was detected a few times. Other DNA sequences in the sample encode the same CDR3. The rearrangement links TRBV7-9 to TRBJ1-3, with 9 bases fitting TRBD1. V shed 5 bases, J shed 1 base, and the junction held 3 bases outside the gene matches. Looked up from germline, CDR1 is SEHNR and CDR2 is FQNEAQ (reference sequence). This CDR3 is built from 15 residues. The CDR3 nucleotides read TGTGCCAGCAGCCCGGACAGGGGTTCTGGAAACACCATATATTTT. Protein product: CASSPDRGSGNTIYF. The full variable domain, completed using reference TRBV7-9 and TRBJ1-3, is DTGVSQNPRHKITKRGQNVTFRCDPISEHNRLYWYRQTLGQGPEFLTYFQNEAQLEKSRLLSDRFSAERPKGSFSTLEIQRTEQGDSAMYLCASSPDRGSGNTIYFGEGSWLTVV.

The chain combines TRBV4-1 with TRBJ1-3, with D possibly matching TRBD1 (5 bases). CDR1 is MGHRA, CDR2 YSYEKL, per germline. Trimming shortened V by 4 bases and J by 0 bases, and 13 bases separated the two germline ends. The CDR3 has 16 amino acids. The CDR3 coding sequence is TGCGCCAGCAGCCCACCTCCACAGGTCTCTGGAAACACCATATATTTT. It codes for CASSPPPQVSGNTIYF.

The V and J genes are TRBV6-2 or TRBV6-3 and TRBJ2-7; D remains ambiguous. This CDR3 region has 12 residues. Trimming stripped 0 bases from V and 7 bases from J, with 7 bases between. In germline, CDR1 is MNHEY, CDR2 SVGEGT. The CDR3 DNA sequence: TGTGCCAGCAGTTACTCGATACGGGAGCAGTACTTC. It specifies CASSYSIREQYF.

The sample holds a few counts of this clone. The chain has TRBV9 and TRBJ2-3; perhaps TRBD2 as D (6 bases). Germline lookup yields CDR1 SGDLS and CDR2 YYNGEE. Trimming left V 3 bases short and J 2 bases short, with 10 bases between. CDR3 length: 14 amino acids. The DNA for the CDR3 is TGTGCCAGCAGCGGCCGGACTACCACAGATACGCAGTATTTT. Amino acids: CASSGRTTTDTQYF.

The CDR3 sequence: CASSFETGRTLYGYTF. The CDR3, as DNA: TGTGCCAGCAGCTTTGAGACAGGGAGAACCCTATACGGCTACACCTTC. The chain links TRBV5-5 to TRBJ1-2, with TRBD1 matching 7 bases. The CDR3 consists of 16 residues. Germline V gene data show CDR1 as SGHKS and CDR2 as YYEKEE (reference sequence). V lost 2 bases to trimming and J lost 8 bases; unmatched junction nucleotides: 15.

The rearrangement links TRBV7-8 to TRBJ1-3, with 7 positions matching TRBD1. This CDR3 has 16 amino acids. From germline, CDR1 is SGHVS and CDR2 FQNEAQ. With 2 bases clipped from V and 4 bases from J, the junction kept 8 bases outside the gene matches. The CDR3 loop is CASSLRWQGEGNTIYF. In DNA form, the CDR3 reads TGTGCCAGCAGCTTAAGGTGGCAGGGGGAGGGAAACACCATATATTTT. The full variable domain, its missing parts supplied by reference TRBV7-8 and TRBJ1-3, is GAGVSQSPRYKVAKRGQDVALRCDPISGHVSLFWYQQALGQGPEFLTYFQNEAQLDKSGLPSDRFFAERPEGSVSTLKIQRTQQEDSAVYLCASSLRWQGEGNTIYFGEGSWLTVV.

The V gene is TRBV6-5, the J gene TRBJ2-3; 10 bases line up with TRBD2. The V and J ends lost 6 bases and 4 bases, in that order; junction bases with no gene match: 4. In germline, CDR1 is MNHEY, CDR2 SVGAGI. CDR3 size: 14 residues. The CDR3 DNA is TGTGCCAGCAGAAAAGGACTAGCGGCAGATACGCAGTATTTT. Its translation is CASRKGLAADTQYF.

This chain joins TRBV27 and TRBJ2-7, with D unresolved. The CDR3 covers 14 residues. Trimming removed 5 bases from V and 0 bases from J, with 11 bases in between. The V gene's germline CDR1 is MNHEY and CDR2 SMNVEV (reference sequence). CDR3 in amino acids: CASSLQALSYEQYF. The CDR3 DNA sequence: TGTGCCAGCAGTCTCCAGGCGCTCTCCTACGAGCAGTACTTC.

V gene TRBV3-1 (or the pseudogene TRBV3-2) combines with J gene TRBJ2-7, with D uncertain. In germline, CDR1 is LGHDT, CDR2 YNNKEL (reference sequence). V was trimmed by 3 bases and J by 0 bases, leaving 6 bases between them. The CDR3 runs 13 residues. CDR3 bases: TGTGCCAGCAGCCAGACTTTCTCCTACGAGCAGTACTTC. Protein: CASSQTFSYEQYF.

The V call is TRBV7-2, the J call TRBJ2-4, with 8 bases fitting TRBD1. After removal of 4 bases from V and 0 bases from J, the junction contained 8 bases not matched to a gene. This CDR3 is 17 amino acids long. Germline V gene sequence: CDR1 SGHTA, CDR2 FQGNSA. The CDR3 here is CASSWGSGQVAKNIQYF. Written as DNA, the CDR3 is TGTGCCAGCAGCTGGGGGTCGGGACAGGTAGCCAAAAACATTCAGTACTTC. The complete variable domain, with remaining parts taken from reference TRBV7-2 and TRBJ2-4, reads GAGVSQSPSNKVTEKGKDVELRCDPISGHTALYWYRQSLGQGLEFLIYFQGNSAPDKSGLPSDRFSAERTGGSVSTLTIQRTQQEDSAVYLCASSWGSGQVAKNIQYFGAGTRLSVL.